This entry features one T cell receptor beta chain sequence. This record belongs to a study of OX40 agonist ivuxolimab in advanced cancers. The germline V gene has CDR1 SGHTA and CDR2 FQGTGA. This CDR3 region has 15 residues. J was trimmed by 4 bases and V by 5 bases; bases with no gene match: 7. TCRdb's copy holds only in-frame clones and misses some; the assay was immunoSEQ multiplex PCR. The sample lists 100,000 or so clones, about nine tenths seen once, with 0.31% in the top ten. The receptor's source is an adult with an advanced solid tumor such as melanoma, head and neck, liver or kidney cancer. The sample in question was CD4+ or CD8+ T cells sorted from blood, obtained in a trial of the OX40 agonist ivuxolimab. This sequence joins TRBV7-3 and TRBJ2-1, with 8 bases lining up with TRBD1. CDR3 nucleotide sequence: TGTGCCAGCAGCCAAGGACAGGGTGGGTACAATGAGCAGTTCTTC. The encoded protein is CASSQGQGGYNEQFF. Supplemented by reference TRBV7-3 and TRBJ2-1, the full variable domain reads GAGVSQTPSNKVTEKGKYVELRCDPISGHTALYWYRQSLGQGPEFLIYFQGTGAADDSGLPNDRFFAVRPEGSVSTLKIQRTERGDSAVYLCASSQGQGGYNEQFFGPGTRLTVL.